A selection of T cell receptor beta chains follows, all from one sample in a study of PD-1 blockade in classical Hodgkin lymphoma. Assay used: immunoSEQ multiplex PCR; TCRdb lists only in-frame clones, some missing. Counted here are about 97,000 clones, around four fifths occurring once; the ten biggest clones make up about 12%. Here the sequenced sample was peripheral blood mononuclear cells (PBMCs), taken at baseline. The receptors were sampled from a human donor with classical Hodgkin lymphoma. Both conserved end residues are part of each CDR3. A D gene is named only where the DNA matches it firmly. Size values are once, few and many counts, or a class for expanded clones, and some rows have none.

d_call j_call clone_size v_call cdr3_aa cdr3_nt
TRBD2 TRBJ2-7 NA TRBV27 CASRPGLSYEQYF TGTGCCAGTCGACCGGGACTAAGCTACGAGCAGTACTTC
TRBD1 TRBJ2-1 once TRBV9 CASSRGQGVWEQFF TGTGCCAGCAGCCGGGGACAGGGGGTGTGGGAGCAGTTCTTC
NA TRBJ2-7 NA TRBV2 CASSEEGGGVYEQYF TGTGCCAGCAGTGAAGAAGGTGGGGGCGTCTACGAGCAGTACTTC
TRBD2 TRBJ2-3 NA TRBV7-2 CASSQGAGGLMTDTQYF TGTGCCAGCAGCCAAGGGGCGGGAGGACTGATGACAGATACGCAGTATTTT
NA TRBJ2-3 NA TRBV30 CAWSVAGSLANTQYF TGTGCCTGGAGTGTAGCGGGCAGCCTTGCGAATACGCAGTATTTT
TRBD2 TRBJ2-2 NA TRBV9 CASSTSGRNTGELFF TGTGCCAGCAGCACTAGCGGGAGGAACACCGGGGAGCTGTTTTTT
TRBD1 TRBJ2-2 once TRBV6-5 CASSRGFGTGELFF TGTGCCAGCAGCAGGGGGTTCGGCACCGGGGAGCTGTTTTTT
NA TRBJ2-5 NA TRBV30 CAWSLAAQETQYF TGTGCCTGGAGTTTAGCGGCCCAAGAGACCCAGTACTTC
TRBD1 TRBJ2-2 NA TRBV12-5 CASGVGQGAATGELFF TGTGCTAGTGGGGTGGGACAGGGGGCCGCCACCGGGGAGCTGTTTTTT
NA TRBJ2-3 NA TRBV15 CATSRASTDTQYF TGTGCCACCAGCAGGGCTAGCACAGATACGCAGTATTTT
NA TRBJ2-2 NA TRBV19 CASRRLVSGDTGELFF TGTGCCAGTAGGCGACTAGTTTCAGGGGACACCGGGGAGCTGTTTTTT
TRBD2 TRBJ2-7 NA TRBV28 CASSTSDSSYEQYF TGTGCCAGCAGTACTAGCGACAGCTCCTACGAGCAGTACTTC
NA TRBJ2-3 NA TRBV5-1 CASSRGRETDTQYF TGCGCCAGCAGTCGTGGGAGAGAGACAGATACGCAGTATTTT
NA TRBJ2-5 NA TRBV10-3 CAISETGQGETQYF TGTGCCATCAGTGAGACCGGCCAGGGGGAGACCCAGTACTTC
TRBD2 TRBJ2-1 NA TRBV19 CASRALSGRTNNEQFF TGTGCCAGTAGGGCCCTCAGCGGGAGAACCAATAATGAGCAGTTCTTC
TRBD1 TRBJ2-3 NA TRBV7-7 CASSPTGRADTQYF TGTGCCAGCAGCCCGACAGGGCGGGCAGATACGCAGTATTTT
NA TRBJ1-2 NA TRBV28 CASSLGSRYGYTF TGTGCCAGCAGTTTGGGGTCTAGGTATGGCTACACCTTC
NA TRBJ1-1 NA TRBV11-1 CASSETSWGEAFF TGTGCCAGCAGCGAAACATCCTGGGGTGAAGCTTTCTTT
NA TRBJ2-3 NA TRBV6-1 CASSEGDTQYF TGTGCCAGCAGTGAAGGAGATACGCAGTATTTT
TRBD1 TRBJ1-1 once TRBV30 CAWSARTGGTEAFF TGTGCCTGGAGTGCCCGGACAGGGGGCACTGAAGCTTTCTTT